A single sample is the source of the 29 T cell receptor beta chains below, sequenced in a study of beta chain features in type 1 diabetes. The investigators reverse transcribed all of the isolated RNA, so they sequenced expressed TCRB transcripts. Produced via immunoSEQ multiplex PCR; TCRdb's table is partial and in-frame only. Here the sample spans about 140,000 clones, 6.9% being singletons. The sample taken for sequencing was central memory CD4+ T cells from blood. Receptors were obtained from a woman aged 25-40 years in good health.

In the case of this clone: The sample contains more than one DNA sequence encoding this CDR3. This sequence joins TRBV7-9 and TRBJ2-1; the match to TRBD2 covers 13 bases. With 5 bases clipped from V and 4 bases from J, the junction kept 2 bases outside the gene matches. The CDR3 has 15 residues. CDR1 and CDR2 (germline): SEHNR, FQNEAQ (reference sequence). For the CDR3, the DNA is TGTGCCAGCAGCGGACTAGCGGGAGCTTACAATGAGCAGTTCTTC. Translated, it gives CASSGLAGAYNEQFF.

This chain links TRBV7-9 with TRBJ1-4, with 8 bases fitting TRBD1. V gave up 4 bases and J gave up 4 bases; unmatched junction bases: 8. The CDR3 runs 16 residues. CDR1 is SEHNR, CDR2 FQNEAQ, per germline (reference sequence). This CDR3 is CASSYGTGGLNEKLFF. The CDR3 nucleotides read TGTGCCAGCAGCTACGGGACAGGAGGCCTTAATGAAAAACTGTTTTTT.

This clone was seen a handful of times. The chain is built from TRBV7-2 and TRBJ2-1, with a tentative D call TRBD2 (6 bases). The V end was cut by 6 bases, the J end by 9 bases, with 18 bases between. This CDR3 region has 14 residues. Per germline, CDR1 SGHTA and CDR2 FQGNSA. CDR3 in amino acids: CASSFKGGISEQFF. CDR3 nucleotides: TGTGCCAGCAGTTTTAAGGGCGGGATTAGTGAGCAGTTCTTC.

This clone was seen many times. The CDR3 DNA follows: TGTGCCAGCAGCTCACCTCCTGACAGGAGCTCCTACGAGCAGTACTTC. This encodes CASSSPPDRSSYEQYF. The chain joins TRBV28 to TRBJ2-7; maybe TRBD1 (6 bases). V lost 6 bases and J 0 bases, leaving 18 bases between the germline ends. From germline, CDR1 is MDHEN and CDR2 SYDVKM. This CDR3 spans 16 amino acids.

This clone was observed a few times. V gene TRBV28 combines with J gene TRBJ1-1, with no clear D. The V end was cut by 5 bases, the J end by 1 base, with 11 bases between. CDR3 size: 14 residues. Germline CDR1 and CDR2: MDHEN and SYDVKM. The CDR3 region has the DNA TGTGCCAGCAGTGCCAGGCATGGGAACACTGAAGCTTTCTTT. Its protein is CASSARHGNTEAFF.

V usage is TRBV9 and J usage is TRBJ1-2, with a possible D match to TRBD1 (5 bases). From germline, CDR1 is SGDLS and CDR2 YYNGEE. The V end was cut by 0 bases, the J end by 6 bases, with 12 bases between. This CDR3 has 14 residues. The CDR3 DNA follows: TGTGCCAGCAGCGTAGTTGGGGGGGTCGATGGCTACACCTTC. This translates into CASSVVGGVDGYTF.

This clone occurred many times. The gene calls are TRBV7-9 and TRBJ1-4; TRBD1 matches 12 bases. Germline V gene data show CDR1 as SEHNR and CDR2 as FQNEAQ (reference sequence). This CDR3 region has 17 residues. The J segment lost 2 bases and the V segment lost 2 bases, leaving 3 bases of the junction unmatched. As DNA, the CDR3 is TGTGCCAGCAGCTTATCGGGACAGGGGGCGACTAATGAAAAACTGTTTTTT. This encodes CASSLSGQGATNEKLFF.

This chain joins TRBV6-1 and TRBJ1-5; 7 bases align to TRBD1. Per germline, CDR1 MNHNS and CDR2 SASEGT. The V segment lost 10 bases and the J segment 5 bases; nucleotides outside the gene matches: 11. The CDR3 runs 14 residues. In nucleotides, the CDR3 is TGTGCCATTTTAGGACAGGAGAGGTATCAGCCCCAGCATTTT. As protein: CAILGQERYQPQHF.

This clone occurred a few times. This chain uses TRBV7-2 with TRBJ2-7, with TRBD2 matching over 8 bases. V lost 2 bases, J lost 6 bases, and 6 bases stayed unmatched. In germline, CDR1 is SGHTA, CDR2 FQGNSA. This CDR3 is built from 14 residues. The CDR3: CASSLQRESGEQYF. The CDR3 nucleotides are TGTGCCAGCAGCTTACAGCGGGAGAGTGGCGAGCAGTACTTC. Complete variable domain (other parts from reference TRBV7-2 and TRBJ2-7): GAGVSQSPSNKVTEKGKDVELRCDPISGHTALYWYRQSLGQGLEFLIYFQGNSAPDKSGLPSDRFSAERTGGSVSTLTIQRTQQEDSAVYLCASSLQRESGEQYFGPGTRLTVT.

This clone appeared a few times. This chain joins TRBV2 and TRBJ2-2, with a weak D call TRBD1 (5 bases). V lost 6 bases to trimming and J lost 1 base, with 6 bases between them. Germline CDR1 is SNHLY and CDR2 is FYNNEI. The length of the CDR3 is 13 residues. CDR3 sequence reads: CASRQENTGELFF. CDR3 coding DNA: TGTGCCAGCAGACAGGAGAACACCGGGGAGCTGTTTTTT.

This clone was picked up a small number of times. The chain employs TRBV5-4 and TRBJ2-1, with TRBD2 matching over 8 bases. This CDR3 comprises 15 residues. Germline V gene lookup returns CDR1 SGHNT and CDR2 YYREEE (reference sequence). After removal of 1 base from V and 4 bases from J, the junction contained 4 bases not matched to a gene. CDR3 sequence reads: CASSLLLAEYNEQFF. In DNA, the CDR3 is TGTGCCAGCAGCTTGTTACTAGCGGAATACAATGAGCAGTTCTTC. The full variable domain, rest sourced from reference TRBV5-4 and TRBJ2-1, is ETGVTQSPTHLIKTRGQQVTLRCSSQSGHNTVSWYQQALGQGPQFIFQYYREEENGRGNFPPRFSGLQFPNYSSELNVNALELDDSALYLCASSLLLAEYNEQFFGPGTRLTVL.

In its sample, this clone was seen a few times. This rearrangement joins TRBV27 to TRBJ2-2, with 9 bases that match TRBD1. The CDR3 covers 13 residues. Germline-derived CDR1 and CDR2 are MNHEY and SMNVEV (reference sequence). After removal of 6 bases from V and 7 bases from J, the junction contained 3 bases not matched to a gene. The CDR3 DNA follows: TGTGCCAGCAGGGACAGGGGAATCGGGGAGCTGTTTTTT. Protein: CASRDRGIGELFF.

The rearrangement links TRBV18 to TRBJ1-1; 10 nucleotides match TRBD1. This CDR3 region has 18 residues. CDR1 is KGHSH and CDR2 is LQKENI in the germline V gene. Unmatched junction bases numbered 11, after V lost 0 bases and J lost 4 bases. CDR3: CASSPPKPGQGRTTEAFF. Written as DNA, the CDR3 is TGTGCCAGCTCACCACCGAAACCGGGACAGGGGAGAACCACTGAAGCTTTCTTT.

The gene calls are TRBV5-1 and TRBJ2-2; 11 bases map to TRBD2. V gave up 4 bases and J gave up 6 bases; unmatched junction bases: 8. The CDR3 loop spans 16 amino acids. Germline V gene sequence: CDR1 SGHRS, CDR2 YFSETQ. The chain's CDR3 is CASSELAGDAAGELFF. As DNA, the CDR3 is TGCGCCAGCAGCGAACTAGCGGGAGATGCGGCCGGGGAGCTGTTTTTT.

This clone was seen only a few times. The rearrangement links TRBV2 to TRBJ2-7, with 7 bases aligning to TRBD1. In germline, CDR1 is SNHLY, CDR2 FYNNEI. J gave up 6 bases and V 8 bases, and 13 bases lay outside the gene matches. The CDR3 runs to 14 residues. CDR3 protein: CASRRGQKPLEQYF. The CDR3, as DNA: TGTGCCAGCCGAAGGGGACAGAAACCCCTCGAGCAGTACTTC.

The genes are TRBV7-8 and TRBJ2-7; 12 bases line up with TRBD2. The CDR3 is 16 amino acids. J lost 1 base, V lost 5 bases, and 6 bases had no gene match. CDR1 and CDR2 (germline): SGHVS, FQNEAQ. The DNA of the CDR3 is TGTGCCAGCAGCCTGGGGACTAGCGGGCATTCCTACGAGCAGTACTTC. Protein: CASSLGTSGHSYEQYF.

This clone was observed a few times. CDR3 nucleotides: TGTGCCAGCTCACCATCTACAGGGGGCTCGGGTGAGCAGTTCTTC. It is translated as CASSPSTGGSGEQFF. The chain joins TRBV18 to TRBJ2-1; 9 bases map to TRBD1. J gave up 9 bases and V 2 bases, and 8 bases lay outside the gene matches. The CDR3 consists of 15 residues. The V gene's germline CDR1 is KGHSH and CDR2 LQKENI.

The J gene is TRBJ2-7, the V gene TRBV19; a weak D match, TRBD2 (5 bases). This CDR3 has 15 residues. Trimming cost V 3 bases and J 6 bases, with 18 bases left between them. CDR1 and CDR2 (germline): LNHDA, SQIVND (reference sequence). In nucleotides, the CDR3 is TGTGCCAGTAGTATTAGCTCCAGGATGAGCGGCGAGCAGTACTTC. It codes for CASSISSRMSGEQYF.

This clone was counted many times. CDR3: CSAERTDGYTF. In nucleotides, the CDR3 is TGCAGCGCCGAACGGACAGATGGCTACACCTTC. The chain carries TRBV29-1 and TRBJ1-2; D perhaps matches TRBD1 (6 bases). Germline CDR1 SQVTM, CDR2 ANQGSEA. V was cut by 7 bases and J by 6 bases, with 12 bases left in between. The CDR3 is made up of 11 amino acids. The whole variable domain, filled in from reference TRBV29-1 and TRBJ1-2, reads SAVISQKPSRDICQRGTSLTIQCQVDSQVTMMFWYRQQPGQSLTLIATANQGSEATYESGFVIDKFPISRPNLTFSTLTVSNMSPEDSSIYLCSAERTDGYTFGSGTRLTVV.

The table lists this clone with a few counts. The genes are TRBV7-2 and TRBJ2-7, with 8 bases matching TRBD2. Per germline, CDR1 SGHTA and CDR2 FQGNSA. This CDR3 comprises 13 residues. V lost 5 bases and J lost 4; bases outside the gene matches: 4. For the CDR3, the DNA is TGTGCCAGCAGCCGACTAGCGCAATACGAGCAGTACTTC. This encodes CASSRLAQYEQYF.

This clone came up a few times. The CDR3 is CASSQGDRGRRQYF. CDR3 bases: TGTGCCAGCAGCCAAGGGGACAGGGGGCGAAGGCAGTACTTC. The chain combines TRBV14 with TRBJ2-7, with 12 bases identical to TRBD1. Trimming took 1 base from V and 9 from J; bases not matched to a gene: 4. Germline CDR1 and CDR2: SGHDN and FVKESK. This CDR3 contains 14 residues.

This clone appeared a few times. The V and J genes are TRBV6-4 and TRBJ2-3; 8 bases are shared with TRBD2. The length of the CDR3 is 15 residues. The ends lost 10 bases at V and 5 bases at J; junction bases unmatched: 14. The germline CDR1 and CDR2 sequences are MRHNA and SNTAGT. CDR3 in DNA: TGTGCCACCAAGAGGGGCGGGAGGCCTGAAGATACGCAGTATTTT. This gives the protein CATKRGGRPEDTQYF.

This clone was counted many times. V usage is TRBV28 and J usage is TRBJ2-4, with D tentatively TRBD1 (5 bases). Trimming removed 7 bases at V and 5 bases at J, with 9 bases between. The CDR3 is made up of 12 amino acids. Germline-derived CDR1 and CDR2 are MDHEN and SYDVKM. The CDR3 DNA follows: TGTGCCAGCAAGGGGCACCAAAACATTCAGTACTTC. Protein: CASKGHQNIQYF.

The chain couples TRBV28 to TRBJ2-6; D gene ambiguous. Trimming left V 7 bases short and J 2 bases short, with 15 bases between. From germline, CDR1 is MDHEN and CDR2 SYDVKM. This CDR3 is built from 16 residues. The CDR3, as DNA: TGTGCCAGCACCACCCGGCGGCAAACTGGGGCCAACGTCCTGACTTTC. It translates to CASTTRRQTGANVLTF.

CDR3 coding DNA: TGTGCCAGCAGCTTAGCGATCCAGGGTAACGAGCAGTACTTC. Translation gives CASSLAIQGNEQYF. The chain combines TRBV7-6 with TRBJ2-7; D is perhaps TRBD1 (5 bases). CDR1 and CDR2 from the germline V gene are SGHVS and FNYEAQ. The CDR3 extends over 14 amino acids. Trimming removed 0 bases at V and 5 bases at J, with 11 bases between.

This clone was found a few times. CDR3 nucleotide sequence: TGTGCCAGCAGCTCTCCAGGGGTCACAGATACGCAGTATTTT. This gives the protein CASSSPGVTDTQYF. The rearrangement links TRBV7-2 to TRBJ2-3; perhaps TRBD1 as D (6 bases). The CDR3 sequence is 14 residues long. The V end was cut by 4 bases, the J end by 2 bases, with 10 bases between. Germline lookup yields CDR1 SGHTA and CDR2 FQGNSA.

The V call is TRBV4-3, the J call TRBJ2-3, with TRBD2 identical over 9 bases. Trimming cost V 4 bases and J 2 bases; bases outside gene matches: 4. This CDR3 contains 15 residues. CDR1 and CDR2 (germline): LGHNA, YSLEER. CDR3 nucleotide sequence: TGCGCCAGCAGCCTGCGGGGGGGCCCCACAGATACGCAGTATTTT. It encodes CASSLRGGPTDTQYF.

The chain links TRBV5-4 to TRBJ2-2; D is possibly TRBD2 (6 bases). Germline V CDR1 and CDR2: SGHNT, YYREEE (reference sequence). This CDR3 has 16 residues. V was trimmed by 4 bases and J by 2 bases, leaving 15 bases between them. Here the CDR3 DNA reads TGTGCCAGCAGCAAACCCGGGACTGTTAACACCGGGGAGCTGTTTTTT. Translating it yields CASSKPGTVNTGELFF.

This clone was picked up a small number of times. The gene calls are TRBV4-3 and TRBJ1-2, with TRBD1 matching over 9 bases. V gave up 1 base and J gave up 6 bases; unmatched junction bases: 9. The germline gives CDR1 LGHNA, CDR2 YSLEER. The CDR3 consists of 16 residues. CDR3 bases: TGCGCCAGCAGCCAAGTCGCCGGGACAGGGTTTGATGGCTACACCTTC. Protein: CASSQVAGTGFDGYTF.